These T cell receptor beta chains were read from a single sample in a study of identical twins. TCRdb redid the calling of the 5' RACE reads with MiXCR, one entry per CDR3 protein. The table records 570,000 or so distinct CDR3 sequences, roughly 9.5% of them present only once. The same specimen was also included in a second study, on yellow fever vaccine responses in identical twins.

The sample consisted of PBMCs. The receptors shown here come from a woman aged 18-29 years in good health. Both conserved end residues are part of each CDR3.

V gene	J gene	CDR3 protein
TRBV7-3	TRBJ2-3	CASSLYGGTTDTQYF
TRBV6-1	TRBJ2-1	CASSRKSGAGYNEQFF
TRBV11-3	TRBJ2-1	CASSERGEPNEQFF
TRBV27	TRBJ2-4	CASSPVTLAKNIQYF
TRBV6-1	TRBJ2-1	CASTNSPGNEQFF
TRBV6-5	TRBJ2-5	CASSSLTVETQYF
TRBV18	TRBJ1-5	CASSPGQADQPQHF
TRBV20-1	TRBJ2-5	CSGKRAPQETQYF
TRBV12-3/TRBV12-4	TRBJ1-5	CASAPGRQPQHF
TRBV12-3/TRBV12-4	TRBJ2-4	CASSLQGESIQYF
TRBV4-2	TRBJ2-2	CASRIGTSDTGELFF
TRBV2	TRBJ2-7	CASSPLDSLTYEQYF
TRBV20-1	TRBJ2-3	CSARDLRTGSRTDTQYF
TRBV5-1	TRBJ2-7	CASSRPDTQGWDEQYF
TRBV12-3/TRBV12-4	TRBJ2-2	CASSLDGRTTGELFF
TRBV24-1	TRBJ2-3	CATSGQGLGTDTQYF
TRBV11-2	TRBJ2-1	CASSLGGKVGEQFF
TRBV7-9	TRBJ1-2	CASSLREGSYGYTF
TRBV9	TRBJ2-1	CASSGIREGEQFF
TRBV4-3	TRBJ2-1	CASSPSGLAGNNEQFF
TRBV2	TRBJ1-5	CASTRSGGMVQPQHF
TRBV5-4	TRBJ2-7	CASSSAGTRSVNEQYF
TRBV5-1	TRBJ2-1	CASGSEGWGDEQFF
TRBV6-1	TRBJ2-3	CASSPTGQGVDTQYF
TRBV5-1	TRBJ2-7	CASSLSRGAYEQYF
TRBV4-3	TRBJ2-3	CASSQDLRRGLLRADTQYF
TRBV29-1	TRBJ2-4	CSEVMNLAKNIQYF
TRBV5-5	TRBJ2-1	CASSLRPFTGDEQFF
TRBV7-2	TRBJ2-3	CASNYRGTDTQYF